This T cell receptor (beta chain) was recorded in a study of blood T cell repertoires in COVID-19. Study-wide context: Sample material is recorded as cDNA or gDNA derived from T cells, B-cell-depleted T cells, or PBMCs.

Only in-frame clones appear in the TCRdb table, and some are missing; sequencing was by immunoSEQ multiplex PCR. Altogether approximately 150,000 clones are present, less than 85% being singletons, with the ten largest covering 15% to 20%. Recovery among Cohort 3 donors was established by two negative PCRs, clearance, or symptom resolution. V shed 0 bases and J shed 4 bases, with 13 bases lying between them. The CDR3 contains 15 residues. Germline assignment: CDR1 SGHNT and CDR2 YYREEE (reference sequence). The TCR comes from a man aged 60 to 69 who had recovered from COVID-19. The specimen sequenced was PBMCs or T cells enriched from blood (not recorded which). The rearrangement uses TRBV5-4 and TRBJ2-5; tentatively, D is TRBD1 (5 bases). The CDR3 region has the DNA TGTGCCAGCAGCTTGGCCGCTGGGGCCGGAGAGACCCAGTACTTC. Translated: CASSLAAGAGETQYF.